This paragraph reports one T cell receptor (beta chain). Repertoires were generated with immunoSEQ multiplex PCR, while TCRdb's copy carries only in-frame clones and drops some. The repertoire includes roughly 290,000 clones, roughly nine tenths of them detected once, and 1.5% to 2% sits in the top ten. Participant ages covered about 18 to 95 years across 24 US areas. Allocation to cohorts depended on clinical history reported by the participants. The CDR3 sequence is 15 residues long. This sample was included in a study of blood T cell repertoires in COVID-19. Background on the study: The samples span acute and convalescent COVID-19 from the United States, Italy and Spain. Nucleic acid was either cDNA or gDNA, and it came from T cells, B-cell-depleted T cells, or PBMCs.

The clonotype originates from a woman between 35 and 50 years old who had recovered from COVID-19. Material: PBMCs or T cells enriched from blood (not recorded which). The V gene is TRBV21-1, the J gene TRBJ1-6. TRBV21-1 is a pseudogene. For the CDR3, the DNA is TGTGCCAGCCTTAGGAGAGTTCCGTCGGATTCACCCCTCCACTTT. The encoded protein is CASLRRVPSDSPLHF.